The 26 T cell receptor beta chains presented below share a single source sample, sequenced in a study of T cells after yellow fever vaccination. Via MiXCR, TCRdb re-called the 5' RACE reads, giving one row per CDR3 protein. Found here are some 110,000 distinct CDR3 sequences, roughly 6.8% of them singletons; the top ten hold 2.7%. The sequences come from CD4+ T cells sorted from PBMCs, collected roughly 47 days after the first yellow fever vaccination. Source of these receptors: a man aged 18 to 30 who received the YFV17D yellow fever vaccine.

This clonotype was detected many times. V usage is TRBV20-1 and J usage is TRBJ2-1; possible D gene TRBD1, 6 bases. The CDR3 contains 14 residues. Trimming removed 0 bases from V and 6 bases from J, with 12 bases in between. Germline CDR1 reads DFQATT; CDR2 reads SNEGSKA (reference sequence). As DNA, the CDR3 is TGCAGTGCTAGAGATCCTAGGGGGATCAATGAGCAGTTCTTC. Its protein product is CSARDPRGINEQFF.

This clonotype was counted many times. The rearrangement joins TRBV4-2 to TRBJ1-2, with TRBD1 matching 8 bases. The ends lost 4 bases at V and 0 bases at J; junction bases unmatched: 7. Germline V gene lookup returns CDR1 LGHNA and CDR2 YNFKEQ. The CDR3 loop spans 16 amino acids. CDR3 nucleotides: TGTGCCAGCAGCCGTGTGACAGGGGAATCTAACTATGGCTACACCTTC. Its translation: CASSRVTGESNYGYTF.

This clonotype has ten or more counts. The chain has TRBV5-1 and TRBJ2-1, with no clear D. Germline V gene data show CDR1 as SGHRS and CDR2 as YFSETQ. V lost 0 bases to trimming and J lost 1 base, with 5 bases between them. This CDR3 is built from 14 residues. The CDR3 DNA sequence: TGCGCCAGCAGCTTGGGGGGTTCCTACAATGAGCAGTTCTTC. This gives the protein CASSLGGSYNEQFF.

This clonotype was seen repeatedly, ten times or more. The chain links TRBV12-3 or TRBV12-4 to TRBJ2-7; the D is unclear. Trimming left V 5 bases short and J 0 bases short, with 5 bases between. The CDR3 totals 12 residues. In DNA form, the CDR3 reads TGTGCCAGCAGTCTACACTCCTACGAGCAGTACTTC. Protein sequence: CASSLHSYEQYF.

This clonotype was seen many times. V is TRBV4-1 and J is TRBJ1-1; TRBD1 agrees at 10 bases. With 4 bases clipped from V and 0 bases from J, the junction kept 5 bases outside the gene matches. The germline CDR1 and CDR2 sequences are MGHRA and YSYEKL. The CDR3 spans 16 residues. The CDR3 loop reads CASSRGQGEVNTEAFF. The CDR3 DNA reads TGCGCCAGCAGCCGAGGACAGGGGGAGGTGAACACTGAAGCTTTCTTT.

This clonotype was seen ten or more times. The chain uses TRBV28 and TRBJ2-7; weak D call: TRBD2 (8 bases). Germline CDR1 reads MDHEN; CDR2 reads SYDVKM. This CDR3 is 17 amino acids long. V was pared by 5 bases and J by 3 bases, with 23 bases between. The CDR3 nucleotides are TGTGCCAGCAGTCCATCCGGTCGGGGGGGGACAGACTACGAGCAGTACGTC. Its translation is CASSPSGRGGTDYEQYV.

This clonotype was recorded many times. This chain uses TRBV7-2 with TRBJ2-5, with no clear D. The CDR3 is 11 residues long. The V end was cut by 0 bases, the J end by 7 bases, with 3 bases between. CDR1 is SGHTA and CDR2 is FQGNSA in the germline V gene. The CDR3 coding sequence is TGTGCCAGCAGCTTAGCGGGGACCCAGTACTTC. Encoded protein: CASSLAGTQYF.

This clonotype was counted ten times or more. The V and J genes are TRBV20-1 and TRBJ2-5; possible D gene TRBD2, 5 bases. The CDR3 has 13 amino acids. Germline V gene lookup returns CDR1 DFQATT and CDR2 SNEGSKA (reference sequence). Trimming pared 2 bases from V and 5 bases from J, leaving 12 bases between. Here the CDR3 reads CSARLGGYETQYF. The CDR3, as DNA: TGCAGTGCTAGACTAGGAGGCTACGAGACCCAGTACTTC.

This clonotype was seen at least ten times. V is TRBV9 and J is TRBJ1-3; TRBD1 is a possible D gene (6 bases). The CDR3 sequence is 15 residues long. Trimming took 3 bases from V and 1 from J, leaving 11 bases between them. Germline V lookup: CDR1 SGDLS, CDR2 YYNGEE. CDR3 DNA sequence: TGTGCCAGCAGCGGAGACAGGATGTCTGGAAACACCATATATTTT. It is translated as CASSGDRMSGNTIYF.

This clonotype came up many times. The chain employs TRBV6-5 and TRBJ2-3; tentatively, D is TRBD1 (6 bases). The V end was cut by 8 bases, the J end by 3 bases, with 9 bases between. There are 12 residues in the CDR3. CDR1 and CDR2 from the germline V gene are MNHEY and SVGAGI. CDR3 bases: TGTGCCAGCGGGGGCTCTACAGATACGCAGTATTTT. Encoded protein: CASGGSTDTQYF.

This clonotype was detected ten times or more. V is TRBV12-3 or TRBV12-4 and J is TRBJ2-7; the D is unclear. The CDR3 runs 11 residues. Trimming stripped 6 bases from V and 3 bases from J, with 6 bases between. CDR3 amino acids: CASSIGYEQYV. The DNA for the CDR3 is TGTGCCAGCAGCATAGGCTACGAGCAGTACGTC.

The chain has TRBV19 and TRBJ2-1; 7 nucleotides line up with TRBD2. This CDR3 is 16 amino acids long. The germline CDR1 and CDR2 sequences are LNHDA and SQIVND (reference sequence). V trimming: 4 bases; J trimming: 0 bases; junction bases outside the gene matches: 6. CDR3 bases: TGTGCCAGTAGTAGCCCCGGGGGGTCCTCCTACAATGAGCAGTTCTTC. Protein: CASSSPGGSSYNEQFF.

This clonotype came up many times. V usage is TRBV20-1 and J usage is TRBJ1-4; 7 nucleotides match TRBD1. Germline loops: CDR1 DFQATT, CDR2 SNEGSKA (reference sequence). The CDR3 is 13 amino acids. DNA of the CDR3: TGCGGGGGGGCGGGACAGACTAATGAAAAACTGTTTTTT. Translating gives CGGAGQTNEKLFF.

V and J are TRBV5-4 and TRBJ1-5; 7 bases align to TRBD1. The CDR3 is 15 amino acids. The germline gives CDR1 SGHNT, CDR2 YYREEE (reference sequence). The trim removed 3 bases at V and 7 bases at J, leaving 10 bases unmatched. CDR3 in DNA: TGTGCCAGCAGCTCCGGGGGACAGTTACCGCAGCCCCAGCATTTT. Translating it yields CASSSGGQLPQPQHF.

This clonotype was observed many times. This chain joins TRBV12-5 and TRBJ2-1; D call uncertain. The CDR3 is 14 residues long. V lost 6 bases, J lost 5 bases, and 14 bases lay in between. CDR1 and CDR2 from the germline V gene are LGHNT and FRNRAP. CDR3: CASGHGRLNNEQFF. In DNA, the CDR3 is TGTGCTAGTGGCCATGGTAGATTGAACAATGAGCAGTTCTTC.

This clonotype was observed many times. The chain recombines TRBV5-1 with TRBJ1-6; tentative D call: TRBD1 (5 bases). CDR1 is SGHRS, CDR2 YFSETQ, per germline. Trimming took 0 bases from V and 7 from J, leaving 20 bases between them. This CDR3 has 18 residues. The CDR3 region is CASSLAVRPGRKNSPLHF. As DNA, the CDR3 is TGCGCCAGCAGCTTGGCAGTCCGCCCAGGGAGGAAGAATTCACCCCTCCACTTT.

This chain links TRBV19 with TRBJ2-3; weak D call: TRBD1 (6 bases). The CDR3 contains 14 residues. V lost 4 bases and J 6 bases, leaving 14 bases between the germline ends. Looked up from germline, CDR1 is LNHDA and CDR2 is SQIVND (reference sequence). The CDR3 DNA reads TGTGCCAGTAGTAGGACAGAGTCGTTGGATACGCAGTATTTT. This translates into CASSRTESLDTQYF.

This clonotype came up many times. This sequence joins TRBV20-1 and TRBJ1-5, with TRBD1 as a possible D gene (6 bases). CDR3 size: 14 residues. Trimming stripped 6 bases from V and 5 bases from J, with 17 bases between. Per germline, CDR1 DFQATT and CDR2 SNEGSKA (reference sequence). In DNA form, the CDR3 reads TGCAGTGCGGGGATTTCCACAGGGCATCAGCCCCAGCATTTT. It translates to CSAGISTGHQPQHF.

This clonotype was seen repeatedly, ten times or more. The genes are TRBV12-3 or TRBV12-4 and TRBJ2-7, with D hard to call. The CDR3 consists of 13 residues. The ends were cut back, 4 bases at V and 6 bases at J, with 13 bases in the middle. CDR3 sequence: CASSSNRAGEQYV. The CDR3 DNA follows: TGTGCCAGCAGTTCCAATCGTGCCGGCGAGCAGTACGTC.

This clonotype has a count of ten or more. V usage is TRBV20-1 and J usage is TRBJ2-7; 7 positions agree with TRBD2. With 7 bases clipped from V and 7 bases from J, the junction kept 7 bases outside the gene matches. This CDR3 is 11 amino acids long. Germline assignment: CDR1 DFQATT and CDR2 SNEGSKA (reference sequence). CDR3 nucleotides: TGCAGTGGTGGACTAGGCGGGGAGCAGTACTTC. Residues: CSGGLGGEQYF.

This clonotype was recorded many times. The chain employs TRBV6-6 and TRBJ1-3; D is ambiguous. Per the germline V gene, CDR1 is MNHNY and CDR2 is SVGAGI (reference sequence). This CDR3 contains 13 residues. V was pared by 8 bases and J by 0 bases, with 8 bases between. This CDR3 is CASSRLSGNTIYF. The DNA for the CDR3 is TGTGCCAGCTCCAGGCTCTCTGGAAACACCATATATTTT.

This clonotype has ten or more counts. V usage is TRBV10-1 and J usage is TRBJ2-7, with D perhaps being TRBD1 or TRBD2 (5 bases each). The CDR3 covers 12 residues. The germline V gene encodes CDR1 WNHNN and CDR2 SYGVQD (reference sequence). The V and J ends lost 8 bases and 6 bases respectively, with 14 bases between them. CDR3 protein: CASGEKRGEQYF. The DNA of the CDR3 is TGCGCCAGCGGGGAGAAGAGGGGCGAGCAGTACTTC.

This clonotype has ten or more counts. The J gene is TRBJ1-6, the V gene TRBV25-1, with D unclear. Germline V gene lookup returns CDR1 MGHDK and CDR2 SYGVNS. CDR3 length: 12 residues. V was clipped by 3 bases and J by 10 bases, with 7 bases between them. This CDR3 reads CASSDPVSPLHF. In nucleotides, the CDR3 is TGTGCCAGCAGTGACCCCGTCTCACCCCTCCACTTT.

This clonotype was found many times. The chain couples TRBV20-1 to TRBJ1-5; D uncertain. Deletions cut 0 bases from V and 7 bases from J, with 13 bases between. The CDR3 totals 14 residues. Germline V CDR1 and CDR2: DFQATT, SNEGSKA (reference sequence). The CDR3 coding sequence is TGCAGTGCTAGAGATCGAGGAGGGAGACAGCCCCAGCATTTT. Protein product: CSARDRGGRQPQHF.

A few counts support this clonotype. This sequence joins TRBV30 and TRBJ1-5; D perhaps matches TRBD1 (6 bases). Trimming cost V 2 bases and J 5 bases, with 13 bases left between them. Germline CDR1 GTSNPN, CDR2 SVGIG (reference sequence). The length of the CDR3 is 14 residues. CDR3 region: CAWSSRGWDQPQHF. CDR3 coding DNA: TGTGCCTGGAGTTCGAGGGGGTGGGATCAGCCCCAGCATTTT.

This clonotype was seen repeatedly, ten times or more. CDR3 sequence: CSARVPSGGKYF. CDR3 coding DNA: TGCAGTGCTAGAGTGCCTAGCGGGGGGAAGTACTTC. This rearrangement joins TRBV20-1 to TRBJ2-5; TRBD2 matches at 11 bases. V lost 1 base, J lost 12 bases, and 4 bases stayed unmatched. There are 12 residues in the CDR3. Germline CDR1 reads DFQATT; CDR2 reads SNEGSKA (reference sequence).